Sequencing of this T cell receptor beta chain was carried out in a study of HIV-infected patients and healthy controls. TCRdb recomputed calls from the 5' RACE reads with MiXCR, one row per CDR3 protein. Of around 64,000 distinct CDR3 sequences in the sample, about 17% were seen once. Trimming took 2 bases from V and 0 from J, leaving 12 bases between them. Germline CDR1 and CDR2: KGHSH and LQKENI. The CDR3 is made up of 16 amino acids. There are many counts of this clonotype. This clonotype originated in a human donor in good health. The V and J genes are TRBV18 and TRBJ2-3; D may match TRBD1 or TRBD2 (5 bases each). What was sequenced was CD4+ T cells from blood. The CDR3 sequence is CASSPETGRSTDTQYF. Here the CDR3 DNA reads TGTGCCAGCTCACCAGAGACGGGACGGAGCACAGATACGCAGTATTTT.